Below are 24 T cell receptor beta chains sequenced from a single sample in a study of a mutant IDH1 vaccine in newly diagnosed glioma. Generated by immunoSEQ multiplex PCR, the TCRdb table keeps only in-frame clones and is missing some. The table records 30,000 to 45,000 clones, around 75% of them present only once. Time point indicated: week 47, end of study. A single vaccine dose contained 300 ug of mutant IDH1 20-mer peptide, and topical imiquimod was used with it. These receptors' antigens are unknown. This material consisted of PBMCs, taken from a glioma patient whose treatment included an IDH1 peptide vaccine. All receptors come from a man in his forties or fifties with glioma.

This chain links TRBV11-2 with TRBJ2-3; D is tentatively TRBD1 or TRBD2 (5 bases each). The CDR3 runs to 20 residues. Germline V gene sequence: CDR1 SGHAT, CDR2 FQNNGV. The V gene lost 0 bases and the J gene lost 3 bases, with 25 bases spanning the gap. CDR3 in DNA: TGTGCCAGCAGCTTAGATCGGGTTATTTTCGGCGGGCCAGGGACAGATACGCAGTATTTT. The encoded protein is CASSLDRVIFGGPGTDTQYF.

V gene TRBV7-2 combines with J gene TRBJ1-3; perhaps TRBD1 as D (5 bases). The germline V and J ends were trimmed by 4 bases and 0 bases, with 16 bases remaining between them. Germline assignment: CDR1 SGHTA and CDR2 FQGNSA. The CDR3 is 17 amino acids. The CDR3 DNA reads as TGTGCCAGCAGCTCAAACCGGGACGGCTACTCTGGAAACACCATATATTTT. Protein product: CASSSNRDGYSGNTIYF. The whole variable domain, remainder taken from reference TRBV7-2 and TRBJ1-3, is GAGVSQSPSNKVTEKGKDVELRCDPISGHTALYWYRQSLGQGLEFLIYFQGNSAPDKSGLPSDRFSAERTGGSVSTLTIQRTQQEDSAVYLCASSSNRDGYSGNTIYFGEGSWLTVV.

The chain joins TRBV6-6 to TRBJ2-2; weak D call: TRBD2 (5 bases). V shed 4 bases and J shed 5 bases, with 17 bases lying between them. Germline CDR1 is MNHNY and CDR2 is SVGAGI (reference sequence). This CDR3 contains 16 residues. CDR3 in DNA: TGTGCCAGCAGTTCCCCGGCGGGTTCGGGGACCGGGGAGCTGTTTTTT. This gives the protein CASSSPAGSGTGELFF.

J is TRBJ2-1 and V is TRBV9; no firm D call. V lost 0 bases, J lost 4 bases, and 5 bases lay in between. There are 13 residues in the CDR3. Germline V gives CDR1 SGDLS, CDR2 YYNGEE. The CDR3 here is CASSVDGYNEQFF. The CDR3 bases are TGTGCCAGCAGCGTAGACGGTTACAATGAGCAGTTCTTC.

CDR3 bases: TGTGCCAGCACCTCGGGGGGGGAGGGCCCCGAGACCCAGTACTTC. It translates to CASTSGGEGPETQYF. The chain carries TRBV5-4 and TRBJ2-5; 8 positions agree with TRBD2. Germline V gene sequence: CDR1 SGHNT, CDR2 YYREEE (reference sequence). The V gene end was trimmed by 6 bases and the J gene end by 5 bases; junction bases not matched to a gene: 12. The CDR3 extends over 15 amino acids. Full variable domain (missing parts from reference TRBV5-4 and TRBJ2-5): ETGVTQSPTHLIKTRGQQVTLRCSSQSGHNTVSWYQQALGQGPQFIFQYYREEENGRGNFPPRFSGLQFPNYSSELNVNALELDDSALYLCASTSGGEGPETQYFGPGTRLLVL.

This clone was picked up a small number of times. CDR3 sequence: CASSLWGEYSGENQPQHF. The DNA for the CDR3 is TGTGCCAGCAGCTTGTGGGGGGAGTACAGTGGAGAAAATCAGCCCCAGCATTTT. The rearrangement links TRBV5-6 to TRBJ1-5; D is perhaps TRBD1 (5 bases). Trimming removed 1 base at V and 4 bases at J, with 21 bases between. The CDR3 has 18 amino acids. Germline CDR1 reads SGHDT; CDR2 reads YYEEEE.

The CDR3 region has the DNA TGTGCCAGCAGCCTGATTACAGGGGGCACTGAAGCTTTCTTT. Its translation is CASSLITGGTEAFF. The chain links TRBV4-2 to TRBJ1-1, with 8 bases aligning to TRBD1. Germline V CDR1 and CDR2: LGHNA, YNFKEQ. The CDR3 is 14 amino acids. The V segment lost 4 bases and the J segment 4 bases; nucleotides outside the gene matches: 5.

The chain recombines TRBV15 with TRBJ1-5; no reliable D call. The CDR3 consists of 12 residues. With 3 bases removed from V and 5 bases from J, the gap between germline ends came to 5 bases. CDR1 LNHNV and CDR2 YYDKDF come from the germline V gene (reference sequence). The CDR3 sequence is CATSRSYQPQHF. CDR3 DNA: TGTGCCACCAGCAGGTCTTATCAGCCCCAGCATTTT.

This chain links TRBV19 with TRBJ1-1, with D perhaps matching TRBD1 (5 bases). CDR1 and CDR2 from the germline V gene are LNHDA and SQIVND (reference sequence). Trimming cost V 1 base and J 4 bases, with 10 bases left between them. The CDR3 is 14 amino acids. The CDR3 DNA sequence: TGTGCCAGTAGTATAGTAACAGGAACCACTGAAGCTTTCTTT. Translation gives CASSIVTGTTEAFF. The full variable domain, rest sourced from reference TRBV19 and TRBJ1-1, is DGGITQSPKYLFRKEGQNVTLSCEQNLNHDAMYWYRQDPGQGLRLIYYSQIVNDFQKGDIAEGYSVSREKKESFPLTVTSAQKNPTAFYLCASSIVTGTTEAFFGQGTRLTVV.

The table lists this clone with a count of one. The rearrangement joins TRBV29-1 to TRBJ1-2; no definite D call. V was clipped by 4 bases and J by 1 base, with 7 bases between them. The V gene's germline CDR1 is SQVTM and CDR2 ANQGSEA. This CDR3 comprises 12 residues. CDR3 sequence (DNA): TGCAGCGTTGCATGGGGTAACTATGGCTACACCTTC. It is translated as CSVAWGNYGYTF.

Only one count was recorded for this clone. This chain links TRBV6-5 with TRBJ2-3; 7 nucleotides match TRBD2. Trimming took 5 bases from V and 3 from J; bases not matched to a gene: 8. The V gene's germline CDR1 is MNHEY and CDR2 SVGAGI. The CDR3 loop spans 15 amino acids. CDR3 sequence reads: CASSKSGTGTDTQYF. The CDR3 DNA sequence: TGTGCCAGCAGTAAAAGCGGGACGGGTACAGATACGCAGTATTTT.

The rearrangement links TRBV7-9 to TRBJ2-5; 9 positions match TRBD1. V lost 3 bases and J lost 4; bases outside the gene matches: 9. The CDR3 runs to 16 residues. From germline, CDR1 is SEHNR and CDR2 FQNEAQ (reference sequence). The CDR3 reads CASSFAGTGPRETQYF. In DNA form, the CDR3 reads TGTGCCAGCAGCTTTGCCGGGACAGGGCCGCGAGAGACCCAGTACTTC. Full variable domain (remainder filled in from reference TRBV7-9 and TRBJ2-5): DTGVSQNPRHKITKRGQNVTFRCDPISEHNRLYWYRQTLGQGPEFLTYFQNEAQLEKSRLLSDRFSAERPKGSFSTLEIQRTEQGDSAMYLCASSFAGTGPRETQYFGPGTRLLVL.

This clone occurred a few times. The chain combines TRBV5-1 with TRBJ1-2, with no clear D. There are 13 residues in the CDR3. Germline CDR1 SGHRS, CDR2 YFSETQ. V lost 0 bases and J lost 2, with 5 bases in between. The CDR3 DNA sequence: TGCGCCAGCAGCTTGGGCACCAACTATGGCTACACCTTC. It specifies CASSLGTNYGYTF.

This clone ranks as medium-sized. CDR3 coding DNA: TGTGCCAGCAGTGAAGCCCACGGGAATGTAGCTTTCTTT. Amino acid sequence: CASSEAHGNVAFF. The chain has TRBV2 and TRBJ1-1; D unclear. This CDR3 spans 13 amino acids. In germline, CDR1 is SNHLY, CDR2 FYNNEI. Between the trimmed V and J ends, which lost 0 bases and 10 bases, there was a span of 12 bases. Complete variable domain (other parts from reference TRBV2 and TRBJ1-1): EPEVTQTPSHQVTQMGQEVILRCVPISNHLYFYWYRQILGQKVEFLVSFYNNEISEKSEIFDDQFSVERPDGSNFTLKIRSTKLEDSAMYFCASSEAHGNVAFFGQGTRLTVV.

This clone came up once. The chain is built from TRBV6-6 and TRBJ1-6, with 10 bases aligning to TRBD1. The CDR3 contains 15 residues. The germline V gene encodes CDR1 MNHNY and CDR2 SVGAGI (reference sequence). The trim removed 5 bases at V and 5 bases at J, leaving 3 bases unmatched. The CDR3 bases are TGTGCCAGCAGTCCGGGACAGGGGAATAATTCACCCCTCCACTTT. Translated: CASSPGQGNNSPLHF.

This clone was counted only a few times. The rearrangement joins TRBV19 to TRBJ1-2; D gene ambiguous. Trimming removed 9 bases from V and 7 bases from J, with 18 bases in between. The germline V gene has CDR1 LNHDA and CDR2 SQIVND (reference sequence). This CDR3 comprises 13 residues. CDR3 nucleotide sequence: TGTGCCAGCAAAATGAGAGGGAATAGTGGCTACACCTTC. This gives the protein CASKMRGNSGYTF.

The chain links TRBV5-6 to TRBJ2-1; D gene ambiguous. The length of the CDR3 is 17 residues. The V end was cut by 1 base, the J end by 0 bases, with 14 bases between. The V gene's germline CDR1 is SGHDT and CDR2 YYEEEE. CDR3 amino acids: CASSLPVVESSYNEQFF. CDR3 nucleotide sequence: TGTGCCAGCAGCTTGCCCGTGGTAGAGAGCTCCTACAATGAGCAGTTCTTC.

The V and J genes are TRBV28 and TRBJ2-3; no firm D call. V shed 3 bases and J shed 2 bases, with 12 bases lying between them. The CDR3 has 15 amino acids. Germline CDR1 and CDR2: MDHEN and SYDVKM. CDR3 in amino acids: CASSFSVPTTDTQYF. CDR3 DNA sequence: TGTGCCAGCAGTTTTTCGGTTCCCACCACAGATACGCAGTATTTT. The full variable domain, rest sourced from reference TRBV28 and TRBJ2-3, is DVKVTQSSRYLVKRTGEKVFLECVQDMDHENMFWYRQDPGLGLRLIYFSYDVKMKEKGDIPEGYSVSREKKERFSLILESASTNQTSMYLCASSFSVPTTDTQYFGPGTRLTVL.

With respect to this clone: This CDR3 is also generated by other DNA sequences in the sample. The gene calls are TRBV20-1 and TRBJ2-5; D not certain. Trimming took 3 bases from V and 1 from J, leaving 3 bases between them. CDR1 is DFQATT, CDR2 SNEGSKA, per germline (reference sequence). There are 11 residues in the CDR3. CDR3: CSARTQETQYF. The CDR3, as DNA: TGCAGTGCTAGGACCCAAGAGACCCAGTACTTC.

The chain is built from TRBV5-6 and TRBJ1-3, with D uncertain. Germline V gene data show CDR1 as SGHDT and CDR2 as YYEEEE. The CDR3 extends over 17 amino acids. The ends were cut back, 4 bases at V and 3 bases at J, with 20 bases in the middle. The CDR3 reads CASSRVSKGFSGNTIYF. The CDR3 nucleotides read TGTGCCAGCAGCCGGGTGTCGAAGGGTTTCAGTGGAAACACCATATATTTT. Filled out from reference TRBV5-6 and TRBJ1-3, the complete variable domain reads DAGVTQSPTHLIKTRGQQVTLRCSPKSGHDTVSWYQQALGQGPQFIFQYYEEEERQRGNFPDRFSGHQFPNYSSELNVNALLLGDSALYLCASSRVSKGFSGNTIYFGEGSWLTVV.

V gene TRBV29-1 combines with J gene TRBJ1-3; no reliable D call. The CDR3 is 14 amino acids. V was pared by 1 base and J by 0 bases, with 7 bases between. Germline lookup yields CDR1 SQVTM and CDR2 ANQGSEA. The CDR3: CSVEVGGSGNTIYF. The CDR3 bases are TGCAGCGTTGAAGTGGGAGGCTCTGGAAACACCATATATTTT.

V and J are TRBV30 and TRBJ2-6, with 12 bases matching TRBD2. The CDR3 covers 17 residues. J lost 2 bases, V lost 6 bases, and 8 bases had no gene match. Germline assignment: CDR1 GTSNPN and CDR2 SVGIG (reference sequence). Here the CDR3 reads CACGLAGQGAGANVLTF. In DNA, the CDR3 is TGTGCCTGCGGACTAGCGGGACAGGGAGCTGGGGCCAACGTCCTGACTTTC.

The chain employs TRBV19 and TRBJ2-4, with D maybe TRBD1 (6 bases). Germline V gene lookup returns CDR1 LNHDA and CDR2 SQIVND (reference sequence). The ends were cut back, 2 bases at V and 1 base at J, with 9 bases in the middle. CDR3 length: 15 residues. CDR3: CASSILQGAKNIQYF. DNA for the CDR3: TGTGCCAGTAGTATACTCCAGGGGGCCAAAAACATTCAGTACTTC.

The chain couples TRBV9 to TRBJ2-1; D not certain. Trimming left V 1 base short and J 6 bases short, with 14 bases between. Germline values: CDR1 SGDLS, CDR2 YYNGEE. The CDR3 runs to 15 residues. The CDR3 sequence: CASSVTVDPINEQFF. Written as DNA, the CDR3 is TGTGCCAGCAGCGTAACTGTAGATCCGATCAATGAGCAGTTCTTC.